Presented here are 11 T cell receptor beta chains from one specimen sequenced in a study of breast tumors, draining lymph nodes, adjacent tissues. Axillary draining lymph nodes of breast cancer patients supplied the node samples. TCRdb itself ran the multiplex PCR reads through MiXCR, one entry per CDR3 protein. The sample has some 170,000 distinct CDR3 sequences; 33% are singletons. Sequencing was performed on axillary lymph node tissue. These receptors were obtained from a female donor with breast cancer. Some clones in this sample may be carry-over from other donors' samples.

This clonotype was observed many times. The chain recombines TRBV10-3 with TRBJ1-2; D perhaps matches TRBD1 (5 bases). Germline CDR1 reads ENHRY; CDR2 reads SYGVKD. The CDR3 contains 13 residues. Trimming took 5 bases from V and 7 from J, leaving 14 bases between them. The CDR3, as DNA: TGTGCCATCAGTTCCTCAGGGTTAGGTGGCTACACCTTC. As protein: CAISSSGLGGYTF.

There are many counts of this clonotype. The rearrangement joins TRBV2 to TRBJ2-3; possible D gene TRBD1, 5 bases. CDR3 length: 13 amino acids. Germline V gene lookup returns CDR1 SNHLY and CDR2 FYNNEI. With 6 bases removed from V and 4 bases from J, the gap between germline ends came to 11 bases. Here the CDR3 DNA reads TGTGCCAGCAGAGTTAGGGGTGCAGATACGCAGTATTTT. Protein: CASRVRGADTQYF.

Ten or more counts support this clonotype. This chain uses TRBV4-1 with TRBJ2-7, with D perhaps TRBD1 (5 bases). Germline-derived CDR1 and CDR2 are MGHRA and YSYEKL. This CDR3 is 15 amino acids long. V dropped 1 base and J dropped 0 bases, with 10 bases sitting between them. The CDR3 region is CASSQVKDISYEQYF. The CDR3 DNA reads TGCGCCAGCAGCCAAGTAAAGGACATCTCCTACGAGCAGTACTTC.

The chain uses TRBV6-5 and TRBJ1-1, with TRBD1 matching over 11 bases. V lost 6 bases and J lost 0; bases outside the gene matches: 9. Germline CDR1 and CDR2: MNHEY and SVGAGI. The CDR3 contains 17 residues. The CDR3 protein is CASRRDGQGALNTEAFF. In DNA form, the CDR3 reads TGTGCCAGCAGACGGGACGGACAGGGGGCTCTGAACACTGAAGCTTTCTTT.

This clonotype was seen only once. The DNA of the CDR3 is TGCAGTGCTAGATCGGGACTAGCGGGGGAGACCCAGTACTTC. Protein: CSARSGLAGETQYF. The chain couples TRBV20-1 to TRBJ2-5; 13 bases line up with TRBD2. Germline V gene data show CDR1 as DFQATT and CDR2 as SNEGSKA (reference sequence). CDR3 length equals 14 residues. Trimming cost V 2 bases and J 5 bases; bases outside gene matches: 2.

This clonotype was observed at least ten times. The rearrangement links TRBV29-1 to TRBJ2-3; no definite D call. The CDR3 is 14 amino acids. Deletions cut 7 bases from V and 6 bases from J, with 20 bases between. The germline V gene has CDR1 SQVTM and CDR2 ANQGSEA. The CDR3 nucleotides are TGCAGCGCAGAGCTCCAAGGCTTTGGGGATACGCAGTATTTT. Translation gives CSAELQGFGDTQYF.

About this clonotype: This may arise from a read error, as a much more abundant clone is one base away. The chain couples TRBV6-5 to TRBJ2-5; D might be TRBD2 (6 bases). Per the germline V gene, CDR1 is MNHEY and CDR2 is SVGAGI. This CDR3 has 16 residues. For the CDR3, the DNA is TGTGCCAGCAGTCACTCGAGAGGGAGGCCCCAAGAGACCCAGTACTTC. Its protein is CASSHSRGRPQETQYF.

This clonotype has a count of ten or more. This rearrangement joins TRBV11-2 to TRBJ2-7, with no clear D. The ends were cut back, 3 bases at V and 6 bases at J, with 15 bases in the middle. The CDR3 loop spans 14 amino acids. The germline gives CDR1 SGHAT, CDR2 FQNNGV. As DNA, the CDR3 is TGTGCCAGCAGCTTTGGTTTCTCCGCCCTCGAGCAGTACTTC. Translated: CASSFGFSALEQYF.

As regards this clonotype: The missing conserved phenylalanine or tryptophan at the end of this CDR3 makes a read error likely. The DNA is left out, because the CDR3 cannot be placed on it with certainty; the CDR3 is given as TCRdb lists it. The chain has TRBV10-2 and TRBJ2-5. In germline, CDR1 is WSHSY, CDR2 SAAADI. The CDR3 totals 15 residues, both ends included. CDR3 sequence: CASSQDWQPQGTPYL.

This clonotype has a count of ten or more. This chain connects TRBV4-1 to TRBJ2-7, with 9 bases identical to TRBD2. The ends lost 1 base at V and 3 bases at J; junction bases unmatched: 4. The CDR3 loop spans 15 amino acids. Germline CDR1 and CDR2: MGHRA and YSYEKL. CDR3 nucleotides: TGCGCCAGCAGCCAAGTCCCGCGGGGGGGCTACGAGCAGTACTTC. Amino acids: CASSQVPRGGYEQYF.

This clonotype was found many times. The rearrangement joins TRBV5-1 to TRBJ2-3; 10 bases fit TRBD1. This CDR3 has 17 residues. V gave up 0 bases and J gave up 2 bases; unmatched junction bases: 6. CDR1 and CDR2 from the germline V gene are SGHRS and YFSETQ. The CDR3 sequence is CASSLAQGTGDTDTQYF. The CDR3 DNA is TGCGCCAGCAGCTTGGCCCAGGGGACAGGGGACACAGATACGCAGTATTTT.